This is a list of T cell receptor beta chains from one sample in a study of control samples from healthy donors and cancer patients. Libraries were prepared by immunoSEQ multiplex PCR; TCRdb keeps only in-frame clonotypes and omits some of them. This table has 20,000 to 30,000 clones, about nine tenths appearing once. The sample comprised PBMCs. Every receptor here comes from a man in his fifties with lung cancer. Each CDR3 is given with its conserved first and last residue. Fields, in order: V gene, J gene, clone size, D gene, CDR3 DNA, CDR3 protein. The D gene is left open where the match is weak. Clone size is not always given. Where it is, it says once, few, many or a class for expanded clones.

v_call: TRBV11-2
j_call: TRBJ2-6
clone_size: NA
d_call: TRBD1
cdr3_nt: TGTGCCAGCAGCCTACAGGGGCCTAACGTCCTGACTTTC
cdr3_aa: CASSLQGPNVLTF

v_call: TRBV11-2
j_call: TRBJ2-5
clone_size: NA
d_call: NA
cdr3_nt: TGTGCCAGCAGCTTAGACTCCGGGACAAGGGGGACCCAGTACTTC
cdr3_aa: CASSLDSGTRGTQYF

v_call: TRBV5-5
j_call: TRBJ1-5
clone_size: NA
d_call: NA
cdr3_nt: TGTGCCAGCAGCTTGCATCAGCTCAATCAGCCCCAGCATTTT
cdr3_aa: CASSLHQLNQPQHF

v_call: TRBV27
j_call: TRBJ1-1
clone_size: NA
d_call: TRBD1
cdr3_nt: TGTGCCAGCTTGACAGGGTCCGGGAACACTGAAGCTTTCTTT
cdr3_aa: CASLTGSGNTEAFF

v_call: TRBV11-2
j_call: TRBJ2-1
clone_size: NA
d_call: NA
cdr3_nt: TGTGCCAGCAGCCGCGGCGGTTACAATGAGCAGTTCTTC
cdr3_aa: CASSRGGYNEQFF

v_call: TRBV18
j_call: TRBJ2-2
clone_size: NA
d_call: NA
cdr3_nt: TGTGCCAGCTCCCAAGGCGGGGAGCTGTTTTTT
cdr3_aa: CASSQGGELFF

v_call: TRBV18
j_call: TRBJ2-7
clone_size: NA
d_call: NA
cdr3_nt: TGTGCCAGCTCACCACGGGACACCTCCTACGAGCAGTACTTC
cdr3_aa: CASSPRDTSYEQYF

v_call: TRBV19
j_call: TRBJ2-1
clone_size: NA
d_call: NA
cdr3_nt: TGTGCCAGTCGACTCACAGGGCTATCCTACAATGAGCAGTTCTTC
cdr3_aa: CASRLTGLSYNEQFF

v_call: TRBV29-1
j_call: TRBJ2-2
clone_size: NA
d_call: NA
cdr3_nt: TGCAGCGTTTCTTTATCAGGGACCGGGGAGCTGTTTTTT
cdr3_aa: CSVSLSGTGELFF

v_call: TRBV7-2
j_call: TRBJ1-2
clone_size: once
d_call: TRBD1
cdr3_nt: TGTGCCAGCAGCTTCGTTGAGGACTGGACAGGGGGCGTCGGCTACACCTTC
cdr3_aa: CASSFVEDWTGGVGYTF

v_call: TRBV6-2/TRBV6-3
j_call: TRBJ2-7
clone_size: NA
d_call: TRBD2
cdr3_nt: TGTGCCAGCAGTCCCAACGGGGGGGACTACGAGCAGTACTTC
cdr3_aa: CASSPNGGDYEQYF

v_call: TRBV3-1/TRBV3-2
j_call: TRBJ1-2
clone_size: NA
d_call: NA
cdr3_nt: TGTGCCAGCAGCCAAGACAGGTTCTATGGCTACACCTTC
cdr3_aa: CASSQDRFYGYTF

v_call: TRBV19
j_call: TRBJ1-5
clone_size: NA
d_call: NA
cdr3_nt: TGTGCCAGTAGTATAGCGACCCTTCAGCCCCAGCATTTT
cdr3_aa: CASSIATLQPQHF

v_call: TRBV5-8
j_call: TRBJ2-5
clone_size: once
d_call: TRBD1
cdr3_nt: TGTGCCAGCAGCCCCATAGGGGGACAGGGAAAGACCCAGTACTTC
cdr3_aa: CASSPIGGQGKTQYF

v_call: TRBV3-1/TRBV3-2
j_call: TRBJ1-5
clone_size: NA
d_call: NA
cdr3_nt: TGTGCCAGCAGCTCCGGGACACTGAATCAGCCCCAGCATTTT
cdr3_aa: CASSSGTLNQPQHF

v_call: TRBV6-6
j_call: TRBJ1-3
clone_size: NA
d_call: TRBD1
cdr3_nt: TGTGCCAGCAGTTACAAGGGGGCGGGAAACACCATATATTTT
cdr3_aa: CASSYKGAGNTIYF

v_call: TRBV7-8
j_call: TRBJ1-2
clone_size: NA
d_call: NA
cdr3_nt: TGTGCCAGCAGCGGCTATACTAACTATGGCTACACCTTC
cdr3_aa: CASSGYTNYGYTF

v_call: TRBV7-9
j_call: TRBJ2-3
clone_size: few
d_call: TRBD2
cdr3_nt: TGTGCCAGCAGCCCATATGTCGGGACTAGCGGGGCTGATACGCAGTATTTT
cdr3_aa: CASSPYVGTSGADTQYF

v_call: TRBV18
j_call: TRBJ1-1
clone_size: once
d_call: NA
cdr3_nt: TGTGCCAGCTCACGACAGGCTATGAACACTGAAGCTTTCTTT
cdr3_aa: CASSRQAMNTEAFF

v_call: TRBV7-2
j_call: TRBJ1-4
clone_size: once
d_call: NA
cdr3_nt: TGTGCCAGCAGCTTCCCCGGCGGGGTCGGAGGACTGTTTTTT
cdr3_aa: CASSFPGGVGGLFF

v_call: TRBV12-3/TRBV12-4
j_call: TRBJ1-4
clone_size: few
d_call: NA
cdr3_nt: TGTGCCAGCGGGGGACCGGGCGGAAAACTGTTTTTT
cdr3_aa: CASGGPGGKLFF

v_call: TRBV18
j_call: TRBJ2-1
clone_size: NA
d_call: TRBD2
cdr3_nt: TGTGCCAGCTCACCTCCGGCGGGGGGGGGTTACAATGAGCAGTTCTTC
cdr3_aa: CASSPPAGGGYNEQFF

v_call: TRBV5-6
j_call: TRBJ2-1
clone_size: NA
d_call: TRBD1
cdr3_nt: TGTGCCAGCAACCCCGATCAGGGGGCTTTTTACAATGAGCAGTTCTTC
cdr3_aa: CASNPDQGAFYNEQFF

v_call: TRBV5-1
j_call: TRBJ1-1
clone_size: NA
d_call: NA
cdr3_nt: TGCGCCAGCAGCTTGGATGGGGGACCGAGTGTGGGGGCTTTCTTT
cdr3_aa: CASSLDGGPSVGAFF

v_call: TRBV6-4
j_call: TRBJ1-5
clone_size: NA
d_call: NA
cdr3_nt: TGTGCCAGCAGTGCCCACAGGGAGATCAGCCAGCCCCAGCATTTT
cdr3_aa: CASSAHREISQPQHF

v_call: TRBV18
j_call: TRBJ2-1
clone_size: NA
d_call: NA
cdr3_nt: TGTGCCAGCTCATCTAACCATGAGCAGTTCTTC
cdr3_aa: CASSSNHEQFF

v_call: TRBV6-5
j_call: TRBJ2-2
clone_size: NA
d_call: NA
cdr3_nt: TGTGCCAGCAGTTACCAGCGGATCACCGGGGAGCTGTTTTTT
cdr3_aa: CASSYQRITGELFF

v_call: TRBV7-2
j_call: TRBJ2-5
clone_size: once
d_call: NA
cdr3_nt: TGTGCCAGCAGCCTAGCAGACAGATTAGAGACCCAGTACTTC
cdr3_aa: CASSLADRLETQYF

v_call: TRBV6-2/TRBV6-3
j_call: TRBJ1-5
clone_size: NA
d_call: NA
cdr3_nt: TGTGCCAGCAGTGACAGGACCTATCAGCCCCAGCATTTT
cdr3_aa: CASSDRTYQPQHF

v_call: TRBV3-1/TRBV3-2
j_call: TRBJ2-1
clone_size: NA
d_call: NA
cdr3_nt: TGTGCCAGCAGCCAAGAATGGCCAGGGAAGTATGATGAGCAGTTCTTC
cdr3_aa: CASSQEWPGKYDEQFF

v_call: TRBV10-1
j_call: TRBJ2-1
clone_size: NA
d_call: TRBD2
cdr3_nt: TGCGCCAGCAGTGAGTCGACTGGGCGGGGGGACAATGAGCAGTTCTTC
cdr3_aa: CASSESTGRGDNEQFF